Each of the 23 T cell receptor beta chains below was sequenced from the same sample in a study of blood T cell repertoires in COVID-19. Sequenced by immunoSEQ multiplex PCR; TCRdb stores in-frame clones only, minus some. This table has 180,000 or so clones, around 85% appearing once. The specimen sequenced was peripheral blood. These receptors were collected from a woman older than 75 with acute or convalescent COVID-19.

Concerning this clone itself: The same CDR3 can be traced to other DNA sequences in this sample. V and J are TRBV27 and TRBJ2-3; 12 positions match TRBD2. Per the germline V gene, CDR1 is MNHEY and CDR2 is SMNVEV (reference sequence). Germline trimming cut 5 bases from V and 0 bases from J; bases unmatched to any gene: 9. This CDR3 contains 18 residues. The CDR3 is CASSPPRGLAGSTDTQYF. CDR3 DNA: TGTGCCAGCAGTCCCCCCCGAGGACTAGCGGGAAGCACAGATACGCAGTATTTT.

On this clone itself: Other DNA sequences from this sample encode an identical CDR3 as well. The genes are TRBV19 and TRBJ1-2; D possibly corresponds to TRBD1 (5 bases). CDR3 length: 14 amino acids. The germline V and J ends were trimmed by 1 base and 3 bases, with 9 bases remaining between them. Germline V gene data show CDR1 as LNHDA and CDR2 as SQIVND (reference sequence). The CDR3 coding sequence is TGTGCCAGTAGTATAGGTGGAGGGGACTATGGCTACACCTTC. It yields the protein CASSIGGGDYGYTF.

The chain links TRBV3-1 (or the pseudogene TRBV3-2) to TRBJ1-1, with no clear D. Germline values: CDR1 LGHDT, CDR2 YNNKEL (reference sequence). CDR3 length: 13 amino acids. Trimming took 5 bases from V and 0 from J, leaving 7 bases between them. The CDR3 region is CASSSNMNTEAFF. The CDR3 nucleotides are TGTGCCAGCAGCTCCAACATGAACACTGAAGCTTTCTTT.

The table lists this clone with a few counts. CDR3 sequence reads: CASSATFSGGSYEQYF. The DNA for the CDR3 is TGTGCCAGCAGTGCGACTTTTAGCGGAGGCTCCTACGAGCAGTACTTC. The chain links TRBV3-1 (or the pseudogene TRBV3-2) to TRBJ2-7; D is possibly TRBD2 (6 bases). Trimming took off 6 bases at V and 0 bases at J, with 18 bases between the two ends. Germline V CDR1 and CDR2: LGHDT, YNNKEL (reference sequence). CDR3 length: 16 amino acids.

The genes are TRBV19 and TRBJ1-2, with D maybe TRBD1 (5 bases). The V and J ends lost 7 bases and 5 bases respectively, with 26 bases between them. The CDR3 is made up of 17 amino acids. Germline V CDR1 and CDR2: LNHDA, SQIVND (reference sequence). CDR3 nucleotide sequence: TGTGCCAGTATTGAAGCTGGGCTCGCGGGGGTCCTTTATGGCTACACCTTC. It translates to CASIEAGLAGVLYGYTF.

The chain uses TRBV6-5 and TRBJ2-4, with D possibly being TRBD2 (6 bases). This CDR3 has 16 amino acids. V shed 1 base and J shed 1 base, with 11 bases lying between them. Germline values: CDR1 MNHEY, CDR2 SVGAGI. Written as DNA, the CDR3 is TGTGCCAGCAGTTACTTAGGCGGAGGGGCCAAAAACATTCAGTACTTC. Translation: CASSYLGGGAKNIQYF.

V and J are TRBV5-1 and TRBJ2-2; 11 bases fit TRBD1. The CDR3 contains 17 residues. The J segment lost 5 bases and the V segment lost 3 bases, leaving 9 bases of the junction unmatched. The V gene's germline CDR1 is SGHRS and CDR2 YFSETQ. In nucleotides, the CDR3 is TGCGCCAGCAGCTCGGGACAGGGGGGAAGTGTGACCGGGGAGCTGTTTTTT. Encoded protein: CASSSGQGGSVTGELFF.

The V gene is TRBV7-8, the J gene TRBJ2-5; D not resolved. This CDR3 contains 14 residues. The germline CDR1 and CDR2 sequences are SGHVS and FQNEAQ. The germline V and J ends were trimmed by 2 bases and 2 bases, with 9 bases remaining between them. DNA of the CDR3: TGTGCCAGCAGCTTAATCGCGGATCAAGAGACCCAGTACTTC. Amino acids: CASSLIADQETQYF.

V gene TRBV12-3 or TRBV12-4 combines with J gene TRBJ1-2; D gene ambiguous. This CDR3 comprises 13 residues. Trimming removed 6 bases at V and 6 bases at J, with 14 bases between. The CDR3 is CASSFTSENGYTF. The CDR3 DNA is TGTGCCAGCAGCTTCACGTCCGAGAATGGCTACACCTTC.

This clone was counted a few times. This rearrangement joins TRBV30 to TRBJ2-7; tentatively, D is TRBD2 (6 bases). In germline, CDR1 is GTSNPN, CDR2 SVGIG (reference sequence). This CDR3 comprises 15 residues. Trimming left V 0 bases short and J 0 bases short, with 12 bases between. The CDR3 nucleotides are TGTGCCTGGAGTGTCAGCGGGTCTAGCTCCTACGAGCAGTACTTC. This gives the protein CAWSVSGSSSYEQYF.

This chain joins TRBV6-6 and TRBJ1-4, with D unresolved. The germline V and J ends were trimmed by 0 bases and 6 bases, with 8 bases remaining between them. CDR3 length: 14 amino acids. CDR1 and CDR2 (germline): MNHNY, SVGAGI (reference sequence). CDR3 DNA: TGTGCCAGCAGTTACTCGATACGAGATGAAAAACTGTTTTTT. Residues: CASSYSIRDEKLFF.

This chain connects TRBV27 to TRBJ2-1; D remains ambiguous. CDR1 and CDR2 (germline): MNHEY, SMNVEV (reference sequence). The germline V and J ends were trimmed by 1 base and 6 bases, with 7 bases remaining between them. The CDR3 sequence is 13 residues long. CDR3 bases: TGTGCCAGCAGTTTATACGGGTTCAATGAGCAGTTCTTC. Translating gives CASSLYGFNEQFF.

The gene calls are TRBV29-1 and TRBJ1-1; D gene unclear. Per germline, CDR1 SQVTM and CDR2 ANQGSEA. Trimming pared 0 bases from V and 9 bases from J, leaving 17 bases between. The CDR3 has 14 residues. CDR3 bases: TGCAGCGTTGAAGATCAGGCCCGCCGGGAGAAAGCTTTCTTT. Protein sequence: CSVEDQARREKAFF.

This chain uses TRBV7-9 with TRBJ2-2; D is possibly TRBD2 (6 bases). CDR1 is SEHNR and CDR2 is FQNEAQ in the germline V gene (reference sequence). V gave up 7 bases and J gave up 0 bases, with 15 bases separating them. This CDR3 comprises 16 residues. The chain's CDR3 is CASTLNSGTNTGELFF. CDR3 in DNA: TGTGCCAGCACCCTTAATAGCGGAACGAACACCGGGGAGCTGTTTTTT.

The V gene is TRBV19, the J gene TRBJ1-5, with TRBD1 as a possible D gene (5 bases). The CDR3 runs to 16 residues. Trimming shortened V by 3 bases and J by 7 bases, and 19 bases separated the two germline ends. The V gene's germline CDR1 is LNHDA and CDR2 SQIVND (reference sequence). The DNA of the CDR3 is TGTGCCAGTAGTATTAGTTTTCGGGGGGGTCGACAGCCCCAGCATTTT. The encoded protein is CASSISFRGGRQPQHF. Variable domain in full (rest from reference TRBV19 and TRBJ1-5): DGGITQSPKYLFRKEGQNVTLSCEQNLNHDAMYWYRQDPGQGLRLIYYSQIVNDFQKGDIAEGYSVSREKKESFPLTVTSAQKNPTAFYLCASSISFRGGRQPQHFGDGTRLSIL.

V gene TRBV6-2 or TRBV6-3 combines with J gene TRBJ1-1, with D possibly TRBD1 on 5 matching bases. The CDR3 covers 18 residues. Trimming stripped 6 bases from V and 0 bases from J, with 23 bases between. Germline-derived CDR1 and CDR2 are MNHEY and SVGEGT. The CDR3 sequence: CASSPAGRQDFLNTEAFF. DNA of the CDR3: TGTGCCAGCAGCCCCGCAGGGAGGCAAGATTTCCTGAACACTGAAGCTTTCTTT.

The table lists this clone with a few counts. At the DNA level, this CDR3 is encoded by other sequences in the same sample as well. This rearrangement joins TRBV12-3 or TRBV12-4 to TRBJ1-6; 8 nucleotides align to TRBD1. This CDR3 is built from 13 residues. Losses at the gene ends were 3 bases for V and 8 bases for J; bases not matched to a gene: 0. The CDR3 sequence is CASSLTGDSPLHF. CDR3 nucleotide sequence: TGTGCCAGCAGTTTGACAGGGGATTCACCCCTCCACTTT.

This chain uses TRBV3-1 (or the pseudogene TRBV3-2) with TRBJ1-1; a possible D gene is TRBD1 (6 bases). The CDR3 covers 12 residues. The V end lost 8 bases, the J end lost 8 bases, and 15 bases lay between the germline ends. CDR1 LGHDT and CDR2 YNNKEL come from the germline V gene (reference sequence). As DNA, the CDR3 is TGTGCCAGCCGGGGGGCTCCAAACGAAGCTTTCTTT. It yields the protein CASRGAPNEAFF.

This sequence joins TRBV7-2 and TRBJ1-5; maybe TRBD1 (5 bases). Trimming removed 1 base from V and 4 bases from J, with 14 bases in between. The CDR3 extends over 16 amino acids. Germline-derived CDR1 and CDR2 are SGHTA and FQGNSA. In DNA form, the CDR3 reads TGTGCCAGCAGCTTAGGTGGAGGGGCGGGTAATCAGCCCCAGCATTTT. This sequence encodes CASSLGGGAGNQPQHF.

The chain's CDR3 is CASSLYQGLYGYTF. CDR3 nucleotides: TGTGCCAGCAGTTTATACCAGGGACTCTATGGCTACACCTTC. The chain recombines TRBV28 with TRBJ1-2, with a possible D match to TRBD1 (5 bases). This CDR3 region has 14 residues. Between the trimmed V and J ends, which lost 1 base and 4 bases, there was a span of 10 bases. The germline V gene has CDR1 MDHEN and CDR2 SYDVKM.

Written as DNA, the CDR3 is TGTGCCAGCAGTTACCGACTCTCTAACTATGGCTACACCTTC. Amino acid sequence: CASSYRLSNYGYTF. The V gene is TRBV6-5, the J gene TRBJ1-2; D is undetermined. CDR1 and CDR2 from the germline V gene are MNHEY and SVGAGI. V lost 2 bases to trimming and J lost 0 bases, with 7 bases between them. The CDR3 has 14 amino acids.

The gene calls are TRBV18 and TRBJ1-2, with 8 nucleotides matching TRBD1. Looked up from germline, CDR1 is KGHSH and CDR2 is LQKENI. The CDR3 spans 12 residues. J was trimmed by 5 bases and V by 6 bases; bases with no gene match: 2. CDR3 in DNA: TGTGCCAGCTCCCGGACAGGGTATGGCTACACCTTC. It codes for CASSRTGYGYTF.

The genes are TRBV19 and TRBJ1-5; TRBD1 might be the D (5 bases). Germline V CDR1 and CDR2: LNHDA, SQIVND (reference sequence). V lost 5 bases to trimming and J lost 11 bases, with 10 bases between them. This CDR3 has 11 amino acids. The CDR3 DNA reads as TGTGCCAGTAGTTATGGGGCTGCCCAGCATTTT. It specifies CASSYGAAQHF.